The TCR beta chain under discussion was sequenced for a study of blood T cell repertoires in COVID-19. Whole-study context: Samples taken during acute and convalescent COVID-19 were collected in the United States, Italy and Spain. Sample material is recorded as cDNA or gDNA derived from T cells, B-cell-depleted T cells, or PBMCs.

Original handling: The authors estimated nucleated cell counts from reference gene primer amplification. Some clones are missing from TCRdb's copy, which holds only in-frame ones; the method was immunoSEQ multiplex PCR. V, J and clone size were drawn from that table, and D and trimming were deduced from the DNA. The sample holds roughly 49,000 clones, around 84% seen once. Germline V gene sequence: CDR1 MDHEN, CDR2 SYDVKM. The CDR3 runs 16 residues. V lost 1 base and J lost 1, with 13 bases in between. The rearrangement links TRBV28 to TRBJ2-5, with D perhaps matching TRBD1 (5 bases). The TCR originated in a man aged 50 to 60 with active COVID-19. The specimen was peripheral blood. The CDR3 DNA reads TGTGCCAGCAGTTTATTCCCCCAGGGCTTCCAAGAGACCCAGTACTTC. Its protein is CASSLFPQGFQETQYF.